Shown below are 9 T cell receptor beta chains from a single sample sequenced in a study of OX40 agonist ivuxolimab in advanced cancers. Profiled with immunoSEQ multiplex PCR; TCRdb holds only in-frame clones, not every one. The table lists roughly 110,000 clones, approximately 89% of them singletons. The specimen was CD4+ or CD8+ T cells sorted from blood, collected in a trial of the OX40 agonist ivuxolimab. Receptor source: an adult with an advanced solid tumor such as melanoma, head and neck, liver or kidney cancer.

The chain is built from TRBV25-1 and TRBJ1-4; D is uncertain. The germline V gene has CDR1 MGHDK and CDR2 SYGVNS. The CDR3 sequence is 15 residues long. Trimming pared 6 bases from V and 8 bases from J, leaving 19 bases between. CDR3 nucleotide sequence: TGTGCCAGCAGCCCCCAGGCGGGAATGAACGAAAAACTGTTTTTT. Protein product: CASSPQAGMNEKLFF.

This clone was counted only a few times. The chain carries TRBV18 and TRBJ2-1; 7 bases map to TRBD2. The germline V gene has CDR1 KGHSH and CDR2 LQKENI. J gave up 7 bases and V 4 bases, and 10 bases lay outside the gene matches. This CDR3 region has 15 residues. The CDR3 region has the DNA TGTGCCAGCTCACTCACCGCGGGAGCTAGGAATGAGCAGTTCTTC. It encodes CASSLTAGARNEQFF.

The chain has TRBV9 and TRBJ2-3; D might be TRBD1 (5 bases). The CDR3 spans 15 residues. With 3 bases removed from V and 0 bases from J, the gap between germline ends came to 11 bases. Germline CDR1 SGDLS, CDR2 YYNGEE. The CDR3, as DNA: TGTGCCAGCAGCGCCAGAGACAGAAGCACAGATACGCAGTATTTT. Its protein is CASSARDRSTDTQYF.

The chain has TRBV6-1 and TRBJ1-1, with 7 positions matching TRBD1. CDR3 length: 15 residues. The ends lost 6 bases at V and 6 bases at J; junction bases unmatched: 13. Germline-derived CDR1 and CDR2 are MNHNS and SASEGT. The CDR3: CASSETTGFVAEAFF. The CDR3, as DNA: TGTGCCAGCAGCGAAACGACAGGGTTTGTGGCTGAAGCTTTCTTT.

In its sample, this clone was seen a few times. The chain links TRBV4-3 to TRBJ1-2; unclear D gene. Germline assignment: CDR1 LGHNA and CDR2 YSLEER. This CDR3 is 11 amino acids long. V was cut by 0 bases and J by 10 bases, with 6 bases left in between. The CDR3 DNA reads TGCGCCAGCAGCCAAGACGTCGACTACACCTTC. Protein: CASSQDVDYTF.

The rearrangement joins TRBV27 to TRBJ2-7; no clear D. The V gene's germline CDR1 is MNHEY and CDR2 SMNVEV (reference sequence). V lost 4 bases, J lost 2 bases, and 9 bases lay in between. The CDR3 sequence is 13 residues long. CDR3 nucleotides: TGTGCCAGCAGTTGTCCGAAAACCTACGAGCAGTACTTC. Its protein product is CASSCPKTYEQYF.

The chain is built from TRBV9 and TRBJ1-2; D gene ambiguous. V was shortened by 4 bases and J by 5 bases, with 24 bases between the two germline ends. Germline V gene sequence: CDR1 SGDLS, CDR2 YYNGEE. The CDR3 runs to 17 residues. DNA of the CDR3: TGTGCCAGCAGCCCCCGTGGGGAGGGTTTGGGATTGTATGGCTACACCTTC. This encodes CASSPRGEGLGLYGYTF.

This chain joins TRBV6-5 and TRBJ1-1; D is perhaps TRBD1 (6 bases). The V gene's germline CDR1 is MNHEY and CDR2 SVGAGI. Between the trimmed V and J ends, which lost 2 bases and 9 bases, there was a span of 19 bases. The CDR3 has 15 amino acids. CDR3 nucleotides: TGTGCCAGCAGTTACCTCACCGGGACACGGAGTAAAGCTTTCTTT. Translated, it gives CASSYLTGTRSKAFF.

This chain joins TRBV19 and TRBJ1-2, with 8 bases matching TRBD1. V was pared by 6 bases and J by 3 bases, with 3 bases of the junction left unmatched. Germline V gives CDR1 LNHDA, CDR2 SQIVND (reference sequence). This CDR3 has 13 amino acids. CDR3 region: CASRDREDYGYTF. In DNA, the CDR3 is TGTGCCAGTAGGGACAGGGAAGACTATGGCTACACCTTC.